This is a list of T cell receptor beta chains from one sample in a study of blood T cell repertoires in COVID-19. The protocol was immunoSEQ multiplex PCR, while the TCRdb copy is restricted to in-frame clones and leaves out a portion. This table has about 160,000 clones, around nine tenths appearing once. What was sequenced was peripheral blood. The receptors originated from a woman in her 70s with COVID-19, enrolled during active disease. The CDR3 runs from the conserved cysteine through the conserved F or W.

v_gene | CDR3aa
TRBV7-8 | CASSLVKDRNYGYTF
TRBV3-1/TRBV3-2 | CASSHRGGPYGYTF
TRBV27 | CASSSPGVRSLYEQYF
TRBV5-1 | CASSLKLAASYEQYF
TRBV28 | CASSLPDTDGSPLHF
TRBV11-2 | CASSFLAGVINNEQFF
TRBV28 | CASSPTGGHSKETQYF
TRBV2 | CASSDLPARTANYGYTF
TRBV6-6 | CASSITPQGSGNTIYF
TRBV15 | CATSRRGGVVGELFF
TRBV7-2 | CASSFETGGSGNTIYF
TRBV7-2 | CASSLALLNTGELFF
TRBV7-2 | CASSLEPRNYGYTF
TRBV13 | CASSVSGNSNEKLFF
TRBV7-3 | CASSLGGGGTEAFF
TRBV18 | CASAGGTDEQFF
TRBV19 | CASSRDKIYGYTF
TRBV5-8 | CASSSDKMNQPQHF
TRBV7-9 | CASSPPPGHMTYEKLFF
TRBV29-1 | CSVGVGTGVRYGYTF
TRBV3-1/TRBV3-2 | CASSQAGSNYGYTF
TRBV10-3 | CAISESSAYEQYF
TRBV29-1 | CSVAALGRQTEAFF
TRBV12-3/TRBV12-4 | CASRDRLTEAFF
TRBV19 | CASSIDRDKFSGNTIYF
TRBV30 | CAWRVLSNTEAFF
TRBV3-1/TRBV3-2 | CASSQGRISPLHF
TRBV2 | CASGGGWVSDEAFF
TRBV5-4 | CASSSLGRTTRLNTEAFF
TRBV15 | CATSRGHTYGYTF
TRBV4-1 | CASSQEQGENEKLFF
TRBV12-3/TRBV12-4 | CASTPGVSNEQFF
TRBV10-1 | CASSDRGRNGDTQYF
TRBV2 | CASSLQGSRQETQYF
TRBV7-2 | CASSLAGRNTQYF
TRBV18 | CASSPEDRISKNSYNSPLHF
TRBV24-1 | CATSDSRGDTEAFF
TRBV19 | CASRRQGQGGSYEQYF
TRBV18 | CASSPPNSPNTEAFF
TRBV6-2/TRBV6-3 | CASSRGQGATQYF
TRBV28 | CASSLWPTYNEQFF
TRBV29-1 | CSVGAGKDGYTF
TRBV29-1 | CSVEQGNMNTEAFF
TRBV5-1 | CASSRGTANTGELFF
TRBV15 | CATSRNGQGSNEKLFF
TRBV30 | CAWSTGDYGTGELFF